What follows is one T cell receptor beta chain and its context. Its antigen is as yet unknown. Libraries were prepared by immunoSEQ multiplex PCR; TCRdb keeps only in-frame clonotypes and omits some of them. This table holds about 150,000 clones, about 80% found once. These data are taken from a study of T cell responses to AZD1222 COVID-19 vaccine. Study background: Second-dose intervals near 4 or 12 weeks were combined.

The CDR3 consists of 15 residues. V was clipped by 7 bases and J by 7 bases, with 19 bases between them. The germline V gene has CDR1 MGHDK and CDR2 SYGVNS. Study-level points and caveats: Sampling that yielded the repertoires occurred only after the peak T cell response. Recipients of AZD1222 seropositive at baseline numbered only 5 or 6. Regions left unmutated in variants are reportedly the target of nearly half of spike-specific TCRs.

The chain carries TRBV25-1 and TRBJ1-4; the D gene is possibly TRBD1 (6 bases). The TCR was taken from an adult in good health. This sample comprised peripheral blood, obtained on day 0 of AZD1222 vaccination. The CDR3 region has the DNA TGTGCCAGCACCCACGGCCAGGGGCCGGGTGAAAAACTGTTTTTT. Translated: CASTHGQGPGEKLFF.